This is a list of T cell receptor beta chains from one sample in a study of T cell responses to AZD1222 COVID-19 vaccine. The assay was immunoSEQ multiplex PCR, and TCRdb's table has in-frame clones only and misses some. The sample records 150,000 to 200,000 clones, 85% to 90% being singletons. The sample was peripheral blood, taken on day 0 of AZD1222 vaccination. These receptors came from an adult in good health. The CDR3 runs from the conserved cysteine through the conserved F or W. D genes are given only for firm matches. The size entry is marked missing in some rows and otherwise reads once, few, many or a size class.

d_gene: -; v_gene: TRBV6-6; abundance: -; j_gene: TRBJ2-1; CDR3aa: CASKKDQVEGHEQFF; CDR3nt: TGTGCCAGCAAGAAGGACCAAGTGGAGGGCCATGAGCAGTTCTTC
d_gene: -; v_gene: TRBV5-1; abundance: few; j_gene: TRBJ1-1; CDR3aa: CASSLVEGTEAFF; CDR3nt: TGCGCCAGCAGCTTGGTGGAAGGCACTGAAGCTTTCTTT
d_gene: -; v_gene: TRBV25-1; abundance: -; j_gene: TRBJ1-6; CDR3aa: CASSDSPGYNSPLHF; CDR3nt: TGTGCCAGCAGTGATAGCCCGGGGTACAATTCACCCCTCCACTTT
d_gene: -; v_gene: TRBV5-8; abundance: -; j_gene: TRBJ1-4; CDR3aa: CASSLAPPTNEKLFF; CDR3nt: TGTGCCAGCAGCTTGGCACCCCCAACTAATGAAAAACTGTTTTTT
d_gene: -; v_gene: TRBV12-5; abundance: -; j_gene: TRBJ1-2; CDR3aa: CASGLDPRRGDYGYTF; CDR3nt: TGTGCTAGTGGTTTGGACCCCAGGAGGGGGGACTATGGCTACACCTTC
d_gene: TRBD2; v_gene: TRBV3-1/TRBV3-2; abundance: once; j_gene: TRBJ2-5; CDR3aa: CASSHDTPFPGLAGRRETQYF; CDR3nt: TGTGCCAGCAGCCATGATACGCCCTTTCCGGGACTAGCGGGTAGGAGGGAGACCCAGTACTTC
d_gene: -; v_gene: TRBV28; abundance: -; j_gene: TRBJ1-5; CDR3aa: CASSSGWGNQPQHF; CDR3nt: TGTGCCAGCAGTTCTGGGTGGGGCAATCAGCCCCAGCATTTT
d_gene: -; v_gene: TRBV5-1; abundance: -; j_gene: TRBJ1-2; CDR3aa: CASSLADLGYGYTF; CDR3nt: TGCGCCAGCAGCTTGGCCGACCTTGGCTATGGCTACACCTTC
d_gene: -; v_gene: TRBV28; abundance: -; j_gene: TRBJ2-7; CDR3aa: CASSLRPGTYEQYF; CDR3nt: TGTGCCAGCAGTTTACGGCCAGGAACCTACGAGCAGTACTTC
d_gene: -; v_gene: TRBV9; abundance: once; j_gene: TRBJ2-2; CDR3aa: CASSAGAMNTGELFF; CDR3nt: TGTGCCAGCAGCGCGGGGGCTATGAACACCGGGGAGCTGTTTTTT
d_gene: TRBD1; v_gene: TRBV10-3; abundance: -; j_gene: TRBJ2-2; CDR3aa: CASKTGGADTGELFF; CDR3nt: TGTGCCTCAAAGACAGGGGGCGCCGACACCGGGGAGCTGTTTTTT
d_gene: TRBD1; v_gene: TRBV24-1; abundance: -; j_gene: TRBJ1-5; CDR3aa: CATSEGQGPNQPQHF; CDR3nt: TGTGCCACCAGTGAGGGACAGGGCCCCAATCAGCCCCAGCATTTT
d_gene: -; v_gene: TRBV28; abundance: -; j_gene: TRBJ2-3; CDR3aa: CASSISGDSTDTQYF; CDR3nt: TGTGCCAGCAGCATTTCCGGGGATAGCACAGATACGCAGTATTTT
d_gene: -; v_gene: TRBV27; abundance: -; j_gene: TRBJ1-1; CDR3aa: CASRVGARTEAFF; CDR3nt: TGTGCCAGCAGGGTTGGGGCGAGAACTGAAGCTTTCTTT
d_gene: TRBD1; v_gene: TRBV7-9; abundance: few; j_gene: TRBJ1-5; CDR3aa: CASSATGGRPQHF; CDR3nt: TGTGCCAGCAGCGCAACAGGGGGCAGGCCCCAGCATTTT
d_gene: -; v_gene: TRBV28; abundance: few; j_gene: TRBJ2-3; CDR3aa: CATQGNGGADTQYF; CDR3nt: TGTGCCACCCAGGGGAACGGGGGAGCAGATACGCAGTATTTT
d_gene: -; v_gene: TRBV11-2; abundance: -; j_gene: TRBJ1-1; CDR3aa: CASRKFPQPIMNTEAFF; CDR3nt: TGTGCCAGCAGAAAATTCCCCCAACCGATAATGAACACTGAAGCTTTCTTT
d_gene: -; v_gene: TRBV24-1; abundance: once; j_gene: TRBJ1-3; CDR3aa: CATSDSQHGHTSSGNTIYF; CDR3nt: TGTGCCACCAGTGATTCTCAACATGGACATACCAGCTCTGGAAACACCATATATTTT
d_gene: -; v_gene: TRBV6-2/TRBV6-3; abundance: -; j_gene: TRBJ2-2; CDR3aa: CASSYHRDEAGELFF; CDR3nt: TGTGCCAGCAGTTACCACAGGGACGAAGCCGGGGAGCTGTTTTTT
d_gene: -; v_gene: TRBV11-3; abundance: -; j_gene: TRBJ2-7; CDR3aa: CASSLGGSSYEQYF; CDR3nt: TGTGCCAGCAGCTTAGGGGGGAGCTCCTACGAGCAGTACTTC
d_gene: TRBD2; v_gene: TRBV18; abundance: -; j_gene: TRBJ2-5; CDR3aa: CASSPPAGVGETQYF; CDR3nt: TGTGCCAGCTCACCTCCAGCGGGAGTGGGAGAGACCCAGTACTTC
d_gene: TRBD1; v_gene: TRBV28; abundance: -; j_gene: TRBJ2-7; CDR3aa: CASRDSRDRAYEQYF; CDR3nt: TGTGCCAGCAGGGATAGCCGGGACAGGGCCTACGAGCAGTACTTC
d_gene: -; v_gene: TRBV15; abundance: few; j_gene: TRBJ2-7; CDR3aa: CATSRDLSGSSYEQYF; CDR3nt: TGTGCCACCAGCAGAGATCTTAGCGGCTCCTCCTACGAGCAGTACTTC
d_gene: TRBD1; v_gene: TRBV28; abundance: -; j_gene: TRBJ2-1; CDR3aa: CASTPRDRTSSEQFF; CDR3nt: TGTGCCAGTACGCCCCGGGACAGGACCTCGAGTGAGCAGTTCTTC
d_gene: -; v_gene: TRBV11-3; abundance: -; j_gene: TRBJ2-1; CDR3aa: CASSQQGQGWDEQFF; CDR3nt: TGTGCCAGCAGCCAACAGGGCCAGGGGTGGGATGAGCAGTTCTTC
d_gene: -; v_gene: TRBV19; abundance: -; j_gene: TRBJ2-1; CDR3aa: CASTQGRNYNEQFF; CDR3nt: TGTGCCAGTACCCAGGGACGGAACTACAATGAGCAGTTCTTC
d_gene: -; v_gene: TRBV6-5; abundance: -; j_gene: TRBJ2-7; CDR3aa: CASASGTHAYEQYF; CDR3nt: TGTGCCAGCGCATCCGGGACTCATGCCTACGAGCAGTACTTC
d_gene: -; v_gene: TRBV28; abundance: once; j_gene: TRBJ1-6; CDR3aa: CASSLVRLNSPLHF; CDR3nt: TGTGCCAGCAGTTTGGTCAGGTTGAATTCACCCCTCCACTTT